One sample yielded the 32 T cell receptor beta chains listed below, sequenced in a study of shared clonotypes between healthy human individuals. Produced via immunoSEQ multiplex PCR; TCRdb's table is partial and in-frame only. The sample carries 550,000 to 850,000 clones, around 77% recorded once. The sequencing input was memory CD4+ T cells sorted from blood. Subset here: CD45RA-negative fraction. Receptors were obtained from a woman aged 25 to 39 in good health.

The chain couples TRBV5-6 to TRBJ2-2; TRBD2 agrees at 7 bases. Germline V gene data show CDR1 as SGHDT and CDR2 as YYEEEE. The CDR3 totals 17 residues. V lost 0 bases to trimming and J lost 4 bases; unmatched junction nucleotides: 9. CDR3 DNA: TGTGCCAGCAGCTTGGCTGGGGGAGGGCTGGGCACCGGGGAGCTGTTTTTT. It yields the protein CASSLAGGGLGTGELFF.

This clone was picked up many times. The gene calls are TRBV20-1 and TRBJ2-5; D may be TRBD2 (5 bases). The CDR3 is 11 residues long. From germline, CDR1 is DFQATT and CDR2 SNEGSKA (reference sequence). This CDR3 reads CSLPEVETQYF. The CDR3 DNA is TGCAGCCTCCCGGAGGTCGAGACCCAGTACTTC.

This clone came up once. The chain combines TRBV5-6 with TRBJ2-3; D is possibly TRBD1 or TRBD2 (5 bases each). There are 16 residues in the CDR3. The V gene's germline CDR1 is SGHDT and CDR2 YYEEEE. V was pared by 2 bases and J by 0 bases, with 13 bases between. Written as DNA, the CDR3 is TGTGCCAGCAGCTTAAGAGGGACCACTAGCACAGATACGCAGTATTTT. Translated: CASSLRGTTSTDTQYF.

This sequence joins TRBV20-1 and TRBJ2-3; perhaps TRBD2 as D (6 bases). The V gene's germline CDR1 is DFQATT and CDR2 SNEGSKA (reference sequence). Trimming pared 6 bases from V and 4 bases from J, leaving 8 bases between. The CDR3 is made up of 11 amino acids. The CDR3 bases are TGCAGTGCCGCGGGGCCAGATACGCAGTATTTT. Its translation: CSAAGPDTQYF.

The chain links TRBV19 to TRBJ1-4; no reliable D call. The V and J ends lost 3 bases and 5 bases respectively, with 10 bases between them. Germline loops: CDR1 LNHDA, CDR2 SQIVND (reference sequence). The CDR3 covers 14 residues. DNA for the CDR3: TGTGCCAGTAGTATGTCGGGCAGGAATGAAAAACTGTTTTTT. Its translation is CASSMSGRNEKLFF.

The chain links TRBV29-1 to TRBJ1-2; D perhaps matches TRBD1 (6 bases). Germline-derived CDR1 and CDR2 are SQVTM and ANQGSEA. Between the trimmed V and J ends, which lost 2 bases and 2 bases, there was a span of 15 bases. This CDR3 contains 15 residues. CDR3 DNA: TGCAGCGTTGAAAAGACAGGAGGACAAAACTATGGCTACACCTTC. Translation: CSVEKTGGQNYGYTF.

V is TRBV13 and J is TRBJ2-7, with 10 positions matching TRBD2. V lost 0 bases and J lost 3; bases outside the gene matches: 14. This CDR3 has 19 amino acids. In germline, CDR1 is PRHDT, CDR2 FYEKMQ (reference sequence). The chain's CDR3 is CASSLGPSLSGRVRYEQYF. CDR3 nucleotide sequence: TGTGCCAGCAGCTTAGGCCCCTCTCTCAGCGGGAGGGTCCGCTACGAGCAGTACTTC.

The sample holds a few counts of this clone. The V gene is TRBV7-6, the J gene TRBJ2-7, with TRBD2 matching 7 bases. Germline V gives CDR1 SGHVS, CDR2 FNYEAQ. This CDR3 is 15 amino acids long. The junction had 5 bases not matched to a gene; V was cut back by 1 base and J by 2 bases. The CDR3: CASSLGQGGPYEQYF. CDR3 nucleotide sequence: TGTGCCAGCAGCTTAGGGCAGGGAGGGCCCTACGAGCAGTACTTC.

This clone occurred a few times. The V and J genes are TRBV9 and TRBJ1-5, with 10 bases lining up with TRBD1. The V and J ends lost 4 bases and 1 base, in that order; junction bases with no gene match: 2. Germline V gives CDR1 SGDLS, CDR2 YYNGEE. This CDR3 is built from 15 residues. CDR3: CASSKDRGSNQPQHF. CDR3 bases: TGTGCCAGCAGCAAGGACAGGGGGAGCAATCAGCCCCAGCATTTT.

The chain carries TRBV9 and TRBJ2-1; D gene unclear. Per the germline V gene, CDR1 is SGDLS and CDR2 is YYNGEE. The CDR3 covers 12 residues. V was pared by 3 bases and J by 6 bases, with 7 bases between. In DNA, the CDR3 is TGTGCCAGCAGCGGGAGTAGCAATGAGCAGTTCTTC. This gives the protein CASSGSSNEQFF. The whole variable domain, remainder taken from reference TRBV9 and TRBJ2-1, is DSGVTQTPKHLITATGQRVTLRCSPRSGDLSVYWYQQSLDQGLQFLIQYYNGEERAKGNILERFSAQQFPDLHSELNLSSLELGDSALYFCASSGSSNEQFFGPGTRLTVL.

This clone has a single count. This chain links TRBV5-1 with TRBJ2-1; tentatively, D is TRBD2 (6 bases). CDR1 SGHRS and CDR2 YFSETQ come from the germline V gene. There are 15 residues in the CDR3. The ends were cut back, 0 bases at V and 10 bases at J, with 17 bases in the middle. The CDR3 spells CASSLARGWASEQFF. The CDR3 coding sequence is TGCGCCAGCAGCTTGGCCCGGGGGTGGGCAAGCGAGCAGTTCTTC.

V usage is TRBV4-1 and J usage is TRBJ1-2; 9 nucleotides agree with TRBD1. The CDR3 totals 15 residues. After removal of 3 bases from V and 5 bases from J, the junction contained 7 bases not matched to a gene. Germline CDR1 and CDR2: MGHRA and YSYEKL. CDR3 amino acids: CASSQGQGVSYGYTF. Written as DNA, the CDR3 is TGCGCCAGCAGCCAGGGACAGGGAGTTAGTTATGGCTACACCTTC.

As regards this clone: The same CDR3 arises from other DNA sequences in this sample as well. The genes are TRBV28 and TRBJ1-5; D remains ambiguous. The CDR3 has 14 residues. The germline gives CDR1 MDHEN, CDR2 SYDVKM. Trimming took off 3 bases at V and 0 bases at J, with 6 bases between the two ends. This CDR3 is CASSLIYSNQPQHF. CDR3 in DNA: TGTGCCAGCAGTTTGATCTATAGCAATCAGCCCCAGCATTTT.

The chain couples TRBV2 to TRBJ2-5; 8 positions match TRBD1. Germline CDR1 SNHLY, CDR2 FYNNEI. The J segment lost 5 bases and the V segment lost 5 bases, leaving 10 bases of the junction unmatched. This CDR3 is 15 amino acids long. The CDR3 is CASSPGRGRMETQYF. The CDR3 DNA sequence: TGTGCCAGCAGTCCTGGCAGGGGGCGAATGGAGACCCAGTACTTC.

The chain recombines TRBV11-3 with TRBJ2-2; 13 positions agree with TRBD2. With V trimmed by 5 bases and J by 4 bases, 13 bases remained unmatched. The CDR3 runs to 19 residues. CDR1 and CDR2 from the germline V gene are SGHNT and YENEEA. CDR3 sequence: CASSPTPGLAGAGTGELFF. The CDR3 DNA reads TGTGCCAGCAGCCCAACGCCCGGACTAGCGGGGGCCGGCACCGGGGAGCTGTTTTTT. Looking up the rest from reference TRBV11-3 and TRBJ2-2 gives the full variable domain: EAGVVQSPRYKIIEKKQPVAFWCNPISGHNTLYWYLQNLGQGPELLIRYENEEAVDDSQLPKDRFSAERLKGVDSTLKIQPAELGDSAVYLCASSPTPGLAGAGTGELFFGEGSRLTVL.

The sample holds a few counts of this clone. The chain couples TRBV6-5 to TRBJ2-1; perhaps TRBD2 as D (6 bases). With 6 bases removed from V and 9 bases from J, the gap between germline ends came to 18 bases. The CDR3 is 14 residues long. Germline lookup yields CDR1 MNHEY and CDR2 SVGAGI. The CDR3 bases are TGTGCCAGCAGCAACGGGGCGGGAATGCGTGAGCAGTTCTTC. Residues: CASSNGAGMREQFF.

This clone occurred a few times. CDR3 residues: CAVGAEDSYEQYF. The CDR3 DNA is TGTGCCGTTGGGGCGGAGGACTCCTACGAGCAGTACTTC. J is TRBJ2-7 and V is TRBV2, with D perhaps matching TRBD1 or TRBD2 (5 bases each). Germline lookup yields CDR1 SNHLY and CDR2 FYNNEI. The CDR3 runs 13 residues. Trimming shortened V by 11 bases and J by 0 bases, and 14 bases separated the two germline ends.

This chain uses TRBV6-1 with TRBJ1-5, with TRBD1 matching over 8 bases. After removal of 2 bases from V and 9 bases from J, the junction contained 9 bases not matched to a gene. Germline V lookup: CDR1 MNHNS, CDR2 SASEGT. The CDR3 loop spans 15 amino acids. The DNA of the CDR3 is TGTGCCAGCAGTGAACTCAGACAGGGGACGATGCCCCAGCATTTT. Its protein is CASSELRQGTMPQHF.

The V gene is TRBV2, the J gene TRBJ1-2, with 9 bases identical to TRBD1. The CDR3 contains 14 residues. V was pared by 6 bases and J by 3 bases, with 5 bases of the junction left unmatched. Germline V gene data show CDR1 as SNHLY and CDR2 as FYNNEI. The CDR3 protein is CASRRTGDDYGYTF. As DNA, the CDR3 is TGTGCCAGCAGACGGACAGGGGACGACTATGGCTACACCTTC. The full variable domain, completed using reference TRBV2 and TRBJ1-2, is EPEVTQTPSHQVTQMGQEVILRCVPISNHLYFYWYRQILGQKVEFLVSFYNNEISEKSEIFDDQFSVERPDGSNFTLKIRSTKLEDSAMYFCASRRTGDDYGYTFGSGTRLTVV.

This chain uses TRBV30 with TRBJ2-7, with no clear D. The CDR3 contains 12 residues. Germline V gives CDR1 GTSNPN, CDR2 SVGIG (reference sequence). Trimming removed 1 base at V and 3 bases at J, with 7 bases between. CDR3 in amino acids: CAWSGQRYEQYF. CDR3 in DNA: TGTGCCTGGAGTGGGCAGCGCTACGAGCAGTACTTC.

The gene calls are TRBV11-2 and TRBJ2-2; the match to TRBD2 covers 15 bases. The CDR3 length is 16 residues. Germline loops: CDR1 SGHAT, CDR2 FQNNGV. V shed 5 bases, J shed 7 bases, and the junction held 5 bases outside the gene matches. In DNA form, the CDR3 reads TGTGCCAGCAGCCCGGGACTAGCGGGAGGCTTCGGGGAGCTGTTTTTT. It is translated as CASSPGLAGGFGELFF.

The chain links TRBV9 to TRBJ2-5; D is perhaps TRBD2 (5 bases). Trimming shortened V by 0 bases and J by 0 bases, and 9 bases separated the two germline ends. Germline V gives CDR1 SGDLS, CDR2 YYNGEE. The CDR3 covers 15 residues. The CDR3 sequence is CASSVAPTNQETQYF. The CDR3, as DNA: TGTGCCAGCAGCGTAGCGCCGACTAACCAAGAGACCCAGTACTTC.

CDR3 residues: CASKGLGEQFF. CDR3 bases: TGCGCCAGCAAGGGACTAGGAGAGCAGTTCTTC. The genes are TRBV5-1 and TRBJ2-1, with TRBD2 identical over 8 bases. The CDR3 is 11 amino acids. Losses at the gene ends were 6 bases for V and 10 bases for J; bases not matched to a gene: 3. Germline V gives CDR1 SGHRS, CDR2 YFSETQ.

This clone was observed a few times. The J gene is TRBJ2-7, the V gene TRBV28, with D possibly being TRBD2 (5 bases). Germline CDR1 MDHEN, CDR2 SYDVKM. This CDR3 is built from 14 residues. Trimming removed 3 bases from V and 0 bases from J, with 9 bases in between. CDR3 sequence (DNA): TGTGCCAGCAGTTTCGGGGTTAGCTCCTACGAGCAGTACTTC. Its protein product is CASSFGVSSYEQYF. Filled out from reference TRBV28 and TRBJ2-7, the complete variable domain reads DVKVTQSSRYLVKRTGEKVFLECVQDMDHENMFWYRQDPGLGLRLIYFSYDVKMKEKGDIPEGYSVSREKKERFSLILESASTNQTSMYLCASSFGVSSYEQYFGPGTRLTVT.

The rearrangement joins TRBV9 to TRBJ2-5; TRBD1 agrees at 10 bases. The V segment lost 0 bases and the J segment 2 bases; nucleotides outside the gene matches: 16. This CDR3 has 20 amino acids. The germline gives CDR1 SGDLS, CDR2 YYNGEE. DNA of the CDR3: TGTGCCAGCAGCGTAGCTACGACAGGGGGCGAGATCTCGACGCAAGAGACCCAGTACTTC. The encoded protein is CASSVATTGGEISTQETQYF.

This chain uses TRBV18 with TRBJ1-5, with a possible D match to TRBD1 (5 bases). This CDR3 comprises 15 residues. Germline CDR1 KGHSH, CDR2 LQKENI. V lost 2 bases and J 3 bases, leaving 11 bases between the germline ends. This chain's CDR3 is CASSPNGGPNQPQHF. The CDR3 DNA reads TGTGCCAGCTCACCAAATGGGGGTCCCAATCAGCCCCAGCATTTT.

This clone has only one observation. J is TRBJ2-5 and V is TRBV18, with no clear D. The CDR3 consists of 14 residues. Germline lookup yields CDR1 KGHSH and CDR2 LQKENI. V dropped 3 bases and J dropped 4 bases, with 12 bases sitting between them. CDR3 sequence reads: CASSPSRSGETQYF. The CDR3 region has the DNA TGTGCCAGCTCACCCTCCAGGAGTGGAGAGACCCAGTACTTC.

CDR3 coding DNA: TGCAGCGTTGGTCCCGGACGCGGGGGGGATGAGCAGTTCTTC. Translation gives CSVGPGRGGDEQFF. The chain combines TRBV29-1 with TRBJ2-1; 9 bases line up with TRBD2. The CDR3 runs to 14 residues. Germline CDR1 reads SQVTM; CDR2 reads ANQGSEA. The V gene end was trimmed by 4 bases and the J gene end by 8 bases; junction bases not matched to a gene: 9.

The CDR3 DNA reads as TGTGCCAGCAGTGTTAGCGCAGCGGCAGACACCGGGGAGCTGTTTTTT. It is translated as CASSVSAAADTGELFF. The gene calls are TRBV2 and TRBJ2-2; TRBD2 is a possible D gene (5 bases). There are 16 residues in the CDR3. V was cut by 4 bases and J by 3 bases, with 15 bases left in between. Germline V gives CDR1 SNHLY, CDR2 FYNNEI. The complete variable domain, with remaining parts taken from reference TRBV2 and TRBJ2-2, reads EPEVTQTPSHQVTQMGQEVILRCVPISNHLYFYWYRQILGQKVEFLVSFYNNEISEKSEIFDDQFSVERPDGSNFTLKIRSTKLEDSAMYFCASSVSAAADTGELFFGEGSRLTVL.

CDR3: CAISEPGQVLGNTIYF. DNA of the CDR3: TGTGCCATCAGTGAGCCGGGGCAGGTTTTGGGAAACACCATATATTTT. V usage is TRBV10-3 and J usage is TRBJ1-3; tentative D call: TRBD1 (5 bases). The CDR3 has 16 residues. CDR1 and CDR2 (germline): ENHRY, SYGVKD. V was clipped by 2 bases and J by 4 bases, with 15 bases between them.

The V and J genes are TRBV13 and TRBJ2-3; D gene unclear. The V end lost 2 bases, the J end lost 6 bases, and 12 bases lay between the germline ends. Germline V gene lookup returns CDR1 PRHDT and CDR2 FYEKMQ (reference sequence). The CDR3 spans 14 residues. This chain's CDR3 is CASSLPGPPDTQYF. CDR3 in DNA: TGTGCCAGCAGCTTACCCGGCCCCCCCGATACGCAGTATTTT.

The genes are TRBV28 and TRBJ2-7; maybe TRBD2 (5 bases). V lost 8 bases and J lost 2, with 16 bases in between. Germline V CDR1 and CDR2: MDHEN, SYDVKM. The CDR3 contains 14 residues. The CDR3 DNA sequence: TGTGCCAGCGTACTAACCGGAGGAACCTACGAGCAGTACTTC. Translating it yields CASVLTGGTYEQYF.